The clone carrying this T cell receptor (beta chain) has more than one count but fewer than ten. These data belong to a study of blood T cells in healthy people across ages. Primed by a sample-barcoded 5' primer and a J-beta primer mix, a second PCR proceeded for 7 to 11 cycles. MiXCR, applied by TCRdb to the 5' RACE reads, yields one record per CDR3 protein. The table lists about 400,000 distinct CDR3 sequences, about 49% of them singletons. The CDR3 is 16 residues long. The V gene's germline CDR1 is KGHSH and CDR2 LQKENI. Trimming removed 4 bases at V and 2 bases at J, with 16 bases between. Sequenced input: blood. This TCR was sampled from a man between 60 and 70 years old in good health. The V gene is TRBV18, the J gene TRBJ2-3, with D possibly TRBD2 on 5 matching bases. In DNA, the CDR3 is TGTGCCAGCTCACAAAGCCCCGGACGGGACACAGATACGCAGTATTTT. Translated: CASSQSPGRDTDTQYF.